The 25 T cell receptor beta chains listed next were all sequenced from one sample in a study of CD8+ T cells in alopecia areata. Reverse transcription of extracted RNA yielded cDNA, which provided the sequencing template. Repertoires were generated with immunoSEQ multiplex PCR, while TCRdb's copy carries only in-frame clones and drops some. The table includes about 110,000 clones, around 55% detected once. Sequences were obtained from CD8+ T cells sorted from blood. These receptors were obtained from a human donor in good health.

CDR3 loop: CASTSRRGYSNQPQHF. CDR3 coding DNA: TGCGCCAGCACCTCTCGTAGGGGTTATAGCAATCAGCCCCAGCATTTT. The rearrangement links TRBV23-1 to TRBJ1-5; D is perhaps TRBD1 (5 bases). TRBV23-1 is sorted into the ORF group, with uncertain function. Trimming pared 7 bases from V and 0 bases from J, leaving 16 bases between. The CDR3 sequence is 16 residues long.

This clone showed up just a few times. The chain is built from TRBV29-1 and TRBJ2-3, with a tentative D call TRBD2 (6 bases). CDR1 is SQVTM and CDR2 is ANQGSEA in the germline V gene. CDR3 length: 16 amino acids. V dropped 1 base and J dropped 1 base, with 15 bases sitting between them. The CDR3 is CSVEGSREAGTDTQYF. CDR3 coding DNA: TGCAGCGTTGAAGGAAGCAGGGAGGCAGGCACAGATACGCAGTATTTT.

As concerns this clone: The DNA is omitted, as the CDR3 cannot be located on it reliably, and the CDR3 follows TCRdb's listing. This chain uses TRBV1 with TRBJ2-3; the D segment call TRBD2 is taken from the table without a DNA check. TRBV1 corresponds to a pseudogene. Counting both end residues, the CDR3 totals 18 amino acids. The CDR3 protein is CTSSQDFGVGAVADTQYF.

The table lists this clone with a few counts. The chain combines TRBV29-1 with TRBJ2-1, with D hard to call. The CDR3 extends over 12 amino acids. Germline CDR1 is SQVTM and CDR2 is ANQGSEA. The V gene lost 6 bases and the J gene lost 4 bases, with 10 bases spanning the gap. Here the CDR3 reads CSVPGLYNEQFF. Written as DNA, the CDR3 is TGCAGCGTGCCGGGTCTATACAATGAGCAGTTCTTC.

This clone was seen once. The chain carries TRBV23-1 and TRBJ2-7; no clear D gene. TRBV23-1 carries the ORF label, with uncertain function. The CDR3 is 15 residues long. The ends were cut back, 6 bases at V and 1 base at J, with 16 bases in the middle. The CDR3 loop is CASRAQRFLSYEQYF. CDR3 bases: TGCGCCAGCAGGGCACAGAGATTCCTATCCTACGAGCAGTACTTC.

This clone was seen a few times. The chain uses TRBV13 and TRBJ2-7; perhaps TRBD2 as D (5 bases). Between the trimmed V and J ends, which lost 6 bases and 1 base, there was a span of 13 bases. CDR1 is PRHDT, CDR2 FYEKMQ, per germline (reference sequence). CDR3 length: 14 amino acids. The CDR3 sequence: CASSPGLPSYEQYF. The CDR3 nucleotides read TGTGCCAGCAGTCCCGGACTGCCGTCCTACGAGCAGTACTTC.

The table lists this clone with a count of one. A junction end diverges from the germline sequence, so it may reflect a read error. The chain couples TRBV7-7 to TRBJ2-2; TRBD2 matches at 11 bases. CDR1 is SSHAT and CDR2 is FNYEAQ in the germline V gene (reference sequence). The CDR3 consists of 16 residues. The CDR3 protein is CASSSTLAGGTGELFF. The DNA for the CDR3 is TGTGCTAGCAGCTCTACCCTAGCGGGGGGCACCGGGGAGCTGTTTTTT. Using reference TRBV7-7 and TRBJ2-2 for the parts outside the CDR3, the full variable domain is GAGVSQSPRYKVTKRGQDVTLRCDPISSHATLYWYQQALGQGPEFLTYFNYEAQPDKSGLPSDRFSAERPEGSISTLTIQRTEQRDSAMYRCASSSTLAGGTGELFFGEGSRLTVL.

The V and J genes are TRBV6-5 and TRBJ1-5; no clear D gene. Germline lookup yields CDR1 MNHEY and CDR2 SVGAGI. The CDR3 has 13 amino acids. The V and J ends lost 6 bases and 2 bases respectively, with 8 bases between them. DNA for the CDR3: TGTGCCAGCAGGGGTCAAGGCAATCAGCCCCAGCATTTT. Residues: CASRGQGNQPQHF.

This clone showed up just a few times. CDR3 sequence: CSALPGQGESGANVLTF. The CDR3, as DNA: TGCAGCGCACTCCCGGGACAGGGGGAATCTGGGGCCAACGTCCTGACTTTC. V and J are TRBV29-1 and TRBJ2-6, with 11 positions matching TRBD1. After removal of 7 bases from V and 1 base from J, the junction contained 9 bases not matched to a gene. Germline CDR1 SQVTM, CDR2 ANQGSEA. This CDR3 comprises 17 residues.

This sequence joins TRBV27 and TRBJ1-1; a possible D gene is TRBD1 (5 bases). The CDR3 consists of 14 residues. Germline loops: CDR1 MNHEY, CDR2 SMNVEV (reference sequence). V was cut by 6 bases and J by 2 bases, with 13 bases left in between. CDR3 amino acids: CASRLGRANTEAFF. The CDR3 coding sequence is TGTGCCAGCAGACTGGGACGGGCAAACACTGAAGCTTTCTTT.

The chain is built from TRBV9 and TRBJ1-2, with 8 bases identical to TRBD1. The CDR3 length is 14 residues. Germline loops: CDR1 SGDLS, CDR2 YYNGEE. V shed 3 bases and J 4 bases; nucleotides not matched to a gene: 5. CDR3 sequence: CASSADRVGYGYTF. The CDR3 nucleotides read TGTGCCAGCAGCGCGGACAGGGTAGGCTATGGCTACACCTTC.

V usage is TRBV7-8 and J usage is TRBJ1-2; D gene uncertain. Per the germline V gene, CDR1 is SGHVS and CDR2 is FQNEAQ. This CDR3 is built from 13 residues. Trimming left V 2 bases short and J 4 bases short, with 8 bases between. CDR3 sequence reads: CASSLRQPYGYTF. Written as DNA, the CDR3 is TGTGCCAGCAGCTTACGGCAGCCCTATGGCTACACCTTC.

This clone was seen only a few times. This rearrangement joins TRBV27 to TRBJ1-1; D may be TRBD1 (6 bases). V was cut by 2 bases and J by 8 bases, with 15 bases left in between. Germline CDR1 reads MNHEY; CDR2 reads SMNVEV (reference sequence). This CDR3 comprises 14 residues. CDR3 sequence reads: CASSLIGGDREAFF. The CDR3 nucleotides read TGTGCCAGCAGTTTAATCGGAGGTGACAGGGAAGCTTTCTTT.

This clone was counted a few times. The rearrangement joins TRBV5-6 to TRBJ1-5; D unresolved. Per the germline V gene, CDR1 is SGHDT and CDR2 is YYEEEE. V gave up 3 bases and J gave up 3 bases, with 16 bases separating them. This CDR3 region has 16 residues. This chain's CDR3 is CASSYWAEDPNQPQHF. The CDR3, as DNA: TGTGCCAGCAGCTACTGGGCCGAGGACCCCAATCAGCCCCAGCATTTT.

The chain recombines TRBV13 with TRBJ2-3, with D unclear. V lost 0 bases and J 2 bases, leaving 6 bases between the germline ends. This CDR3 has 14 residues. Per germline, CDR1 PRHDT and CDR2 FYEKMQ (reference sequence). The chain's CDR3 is CASSLGTFTDTQYF. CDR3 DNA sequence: TGTGCCAGCAGCTTAGGCACCTTCACAGATACGCAGTATTTT.

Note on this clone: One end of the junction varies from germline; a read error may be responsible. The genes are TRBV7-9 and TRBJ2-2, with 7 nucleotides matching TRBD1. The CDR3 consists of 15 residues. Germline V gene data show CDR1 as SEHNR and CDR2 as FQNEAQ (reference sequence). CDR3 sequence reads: CASSSDRPNTEELFF. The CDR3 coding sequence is TGTGCCAGCAGCTCGGACAGGCCGAACACCGAGGAGCTGTTTTTT.

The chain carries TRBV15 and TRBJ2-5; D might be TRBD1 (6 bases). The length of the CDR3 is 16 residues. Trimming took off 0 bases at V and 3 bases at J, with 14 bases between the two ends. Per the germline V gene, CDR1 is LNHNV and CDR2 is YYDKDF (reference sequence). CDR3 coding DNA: TGTGCCACCAGCAGAGATCGAGAGGGGGTGGAAGAGACCCAGTACTTC. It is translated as CATSRDREGVEETQYF.

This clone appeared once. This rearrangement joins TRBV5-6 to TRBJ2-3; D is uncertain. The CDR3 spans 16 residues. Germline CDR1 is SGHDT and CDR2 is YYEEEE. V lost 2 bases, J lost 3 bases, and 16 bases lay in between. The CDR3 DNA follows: TGTGCCAGCAGCTTCTCGTATAGTTTTAGAACAGATACGCAGTATTTT. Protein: CASSFSYSFRTDTQYF.

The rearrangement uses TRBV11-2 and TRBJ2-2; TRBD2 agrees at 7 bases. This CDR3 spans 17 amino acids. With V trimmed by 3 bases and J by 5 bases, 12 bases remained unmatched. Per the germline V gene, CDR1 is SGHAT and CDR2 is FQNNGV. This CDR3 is CASSFPKERGETGELFF. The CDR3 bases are TGTGCCAGCAGCTTCCCAAAGGAACGGGGGGAAACCGGGGAGCTGTTTTTT.

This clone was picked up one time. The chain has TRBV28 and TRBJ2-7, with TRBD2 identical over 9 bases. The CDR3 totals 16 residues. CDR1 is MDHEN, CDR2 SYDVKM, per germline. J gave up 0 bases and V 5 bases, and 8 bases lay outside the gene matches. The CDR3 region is CASSGLAGISSYEQYF. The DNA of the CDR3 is TGTGCCAGCAGTGGTCTAGCGGGGATTAGCTCCTACGAGCAGTACTTC. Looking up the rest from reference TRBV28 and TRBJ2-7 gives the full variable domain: DVKVTQSSRYLVKRTGEKVFLECVQDMDHENMFWYRQDPGLGLRLIYFSYDVKMKEKGDIPEGYSVSREKKERFSLILESASTNQTSMYLCASSGLAGISSYEQYFGPGTRLTVT.

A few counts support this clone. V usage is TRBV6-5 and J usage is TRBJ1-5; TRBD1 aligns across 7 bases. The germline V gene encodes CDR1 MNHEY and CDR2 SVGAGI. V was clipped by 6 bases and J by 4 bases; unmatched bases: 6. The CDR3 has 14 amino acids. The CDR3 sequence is CASSPGTENQPQHF. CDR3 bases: TGTGCCAGCAGCCCCGGGACAGAGAATCAGCCCCAGCATTTT.

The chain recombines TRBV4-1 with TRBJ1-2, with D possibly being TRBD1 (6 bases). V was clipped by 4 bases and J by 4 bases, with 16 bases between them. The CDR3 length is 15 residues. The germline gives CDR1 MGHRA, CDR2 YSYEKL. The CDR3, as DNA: TGCGCCAGCAGCCTTCAACAGGGACGGGTCTATGGCTACACCTTC. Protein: CASSLQQGRVYGYTF.

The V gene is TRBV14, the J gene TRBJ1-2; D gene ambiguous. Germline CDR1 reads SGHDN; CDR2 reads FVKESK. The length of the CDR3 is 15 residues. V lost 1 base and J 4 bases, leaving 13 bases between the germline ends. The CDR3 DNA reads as TGTGCCAGCAGCCAAGGCCGGCTTCCGCTCTATGGCTACACCTTC. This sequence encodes CASSQGRLPLYGYTF.

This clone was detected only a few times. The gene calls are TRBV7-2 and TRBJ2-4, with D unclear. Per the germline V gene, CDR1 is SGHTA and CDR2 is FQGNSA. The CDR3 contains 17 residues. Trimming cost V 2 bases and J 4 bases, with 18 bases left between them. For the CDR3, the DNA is TGTGCCAGCAGCTTATTTTTCGTGCGTGCAGTAAAAAACATTCAGTACTTC. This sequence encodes CASSLFFVRAVKNIQYF. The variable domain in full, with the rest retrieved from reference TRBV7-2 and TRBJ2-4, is GAGVSQSPSNKVTEKGKDVELRCDPISGHTALYWYRQSLGQGLEFLIYFQGNSAPDKSGLPSDRFSAERTGGSVSTLTIQRTQQEDSAVYLCASSLFFVRAVKNIQYFGAGTRLSVL.

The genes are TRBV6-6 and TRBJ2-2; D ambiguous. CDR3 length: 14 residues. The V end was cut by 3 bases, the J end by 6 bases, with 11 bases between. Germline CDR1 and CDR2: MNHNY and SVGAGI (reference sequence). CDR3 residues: CASSYSLEAGELFF. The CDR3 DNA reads TGTGCCAGCAGTTATTCCCTAGAGGCCGGGGAGCTGTTTTTT.